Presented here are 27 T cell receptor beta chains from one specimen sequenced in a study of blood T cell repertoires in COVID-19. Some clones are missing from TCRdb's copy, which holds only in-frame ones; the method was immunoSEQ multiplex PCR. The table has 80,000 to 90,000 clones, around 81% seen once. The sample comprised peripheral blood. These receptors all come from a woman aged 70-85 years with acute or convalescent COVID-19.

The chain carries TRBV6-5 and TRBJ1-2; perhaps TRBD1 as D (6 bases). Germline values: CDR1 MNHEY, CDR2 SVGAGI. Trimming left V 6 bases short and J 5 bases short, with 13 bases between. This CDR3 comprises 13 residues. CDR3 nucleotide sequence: TGTGCCAGCAGCTTCCCAGGGGAATATGGCTACACCTTC. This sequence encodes CASSFPGEYGYTF.

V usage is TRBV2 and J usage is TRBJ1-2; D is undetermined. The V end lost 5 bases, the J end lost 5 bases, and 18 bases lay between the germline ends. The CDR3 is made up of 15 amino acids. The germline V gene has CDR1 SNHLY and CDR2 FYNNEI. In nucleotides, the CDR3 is TGTGCCAGCAGTACCCAGCACGGAGAGGGTTATGGCTACACCTTC. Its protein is CASSTQHGEGYGYTF.

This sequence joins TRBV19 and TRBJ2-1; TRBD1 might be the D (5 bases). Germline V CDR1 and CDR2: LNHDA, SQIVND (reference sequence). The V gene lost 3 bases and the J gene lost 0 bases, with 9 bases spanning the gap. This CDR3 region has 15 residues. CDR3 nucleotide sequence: TGTGCCAGTAGTATGTTCCAGGGCTCCTACAATGAGCAGTTCTTC. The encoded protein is CASSMFQGSYNEQFF. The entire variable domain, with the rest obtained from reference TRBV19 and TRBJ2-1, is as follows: DGGITQSPKYLFRKEGQNVTLSCEQNLNHDAMYWYRQDPGQGLRLIYYSQIVNDFQKGDIAEGYSVSREKKESFPLTVTSAQKNPTAFYLCASSMFQGSYNEQFFGPGTRLTVL.

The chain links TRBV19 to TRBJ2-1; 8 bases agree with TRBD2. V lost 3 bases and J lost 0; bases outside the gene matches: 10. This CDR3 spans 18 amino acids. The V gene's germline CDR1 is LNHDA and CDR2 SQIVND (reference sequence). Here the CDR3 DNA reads TGTGCCAGTAGTATGGCGCGGGGGGTCAGCTTCTCCTACAATGAGCAGTTCTTC. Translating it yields CASSMARGVSFSYNEQFF.

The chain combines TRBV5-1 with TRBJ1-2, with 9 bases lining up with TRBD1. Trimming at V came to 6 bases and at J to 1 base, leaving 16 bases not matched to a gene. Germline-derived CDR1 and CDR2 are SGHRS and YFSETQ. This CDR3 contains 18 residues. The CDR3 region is CASTPWGQGPNLNYGYTF. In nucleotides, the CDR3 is TGCGCCAGCACCCCCTGGGGACAGGGACCAAACCTTAACTATGGCTACACCTTC.

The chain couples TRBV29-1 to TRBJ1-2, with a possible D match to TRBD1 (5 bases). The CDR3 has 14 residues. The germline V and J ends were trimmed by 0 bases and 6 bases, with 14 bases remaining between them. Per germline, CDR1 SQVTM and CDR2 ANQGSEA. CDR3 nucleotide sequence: TGCAGCGTTGAAGATCGGAGGGGAAGGGATGGCTACACCTTC. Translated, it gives CSVEDRRGRDGYTF.

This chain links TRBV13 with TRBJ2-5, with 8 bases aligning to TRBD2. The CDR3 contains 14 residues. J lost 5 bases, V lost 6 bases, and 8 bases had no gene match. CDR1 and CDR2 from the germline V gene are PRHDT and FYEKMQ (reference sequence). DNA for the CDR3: TGTGCCAGCAGAGTCGGGGGGGCCGGGGAGACCCAGTACTTC. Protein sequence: CASRVGGAGETQYF. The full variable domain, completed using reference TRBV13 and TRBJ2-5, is AAGVIQSPRHLIKEKRETATLKCYPIPRHDTVYWYQQGPGQDPQFLISFYEKMQSDKGSIPDRFSAQQFSDYHSELNMSSLELGDSALYFCASRVGGAGETQYFGPGTRLLVL.

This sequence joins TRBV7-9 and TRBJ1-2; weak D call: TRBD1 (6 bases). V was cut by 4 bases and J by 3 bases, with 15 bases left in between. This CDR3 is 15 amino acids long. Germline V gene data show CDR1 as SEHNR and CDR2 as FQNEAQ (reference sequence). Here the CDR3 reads CASSSLGAGYYGYTF. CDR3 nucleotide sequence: TGTGCCAGCAGCTCCCTGGGGGCAGGGTACTATGGCTACACCTTC.

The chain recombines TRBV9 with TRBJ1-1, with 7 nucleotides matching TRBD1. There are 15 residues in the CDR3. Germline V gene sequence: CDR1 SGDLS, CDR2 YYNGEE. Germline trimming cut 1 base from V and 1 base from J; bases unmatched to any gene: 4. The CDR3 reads CASSVQGGWNTEAFF. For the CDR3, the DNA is TGTGCCAGCAGCGTACAGGGGGGTTGGAACACTGAAGCTTTCTTT.

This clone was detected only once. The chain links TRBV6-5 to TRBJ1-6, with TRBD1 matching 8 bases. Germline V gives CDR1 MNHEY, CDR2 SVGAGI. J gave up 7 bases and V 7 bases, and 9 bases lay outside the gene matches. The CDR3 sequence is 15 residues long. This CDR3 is CASIITGGQNSPLHF. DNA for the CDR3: TGTGCCAGCATCATCACAGGGGGACAAAATTCACCCCTCCACTTT.

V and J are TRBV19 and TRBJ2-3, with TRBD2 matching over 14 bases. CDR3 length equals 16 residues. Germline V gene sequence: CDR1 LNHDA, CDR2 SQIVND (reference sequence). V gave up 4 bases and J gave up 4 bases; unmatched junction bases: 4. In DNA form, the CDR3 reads TGTGCCAGTAGTAGACTAGCGGGGGGGCGTGCAGATACGCAGTATTTT. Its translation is CASSRLAGGRADTQYF.

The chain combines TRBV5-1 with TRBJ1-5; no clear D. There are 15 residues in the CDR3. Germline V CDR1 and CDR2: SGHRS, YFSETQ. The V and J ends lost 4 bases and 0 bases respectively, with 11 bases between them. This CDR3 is CASSAGGSSNQPQHF. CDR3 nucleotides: TGCGCCAGCAGCGCTGGCGGCAGTAGCAATCAGCCCCAGCATTTT.

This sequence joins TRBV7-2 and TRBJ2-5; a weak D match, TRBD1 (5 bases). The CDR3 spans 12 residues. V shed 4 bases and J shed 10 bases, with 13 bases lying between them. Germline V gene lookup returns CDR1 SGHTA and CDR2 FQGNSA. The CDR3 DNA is TGTGCCAGCAGCTCGCTATCTAGGGGCCAGTACTTC. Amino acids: CASSSLSRGQYF.

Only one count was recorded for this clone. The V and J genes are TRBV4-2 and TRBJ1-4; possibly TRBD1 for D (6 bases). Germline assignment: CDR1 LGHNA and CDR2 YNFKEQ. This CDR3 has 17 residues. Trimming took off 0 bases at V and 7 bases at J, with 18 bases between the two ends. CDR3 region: CASSQEGMGADFEKLFF. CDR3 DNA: TGTGCCAGCAGCCAAGAGGGGATGGGGGCTGATTTTGAAAAACTGTTTTTT.

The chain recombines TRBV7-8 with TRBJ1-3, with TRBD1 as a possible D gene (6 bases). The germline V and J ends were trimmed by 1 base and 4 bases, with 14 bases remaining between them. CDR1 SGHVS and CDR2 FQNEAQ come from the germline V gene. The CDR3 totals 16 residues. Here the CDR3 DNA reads TGTGCCAGCAGCTTAGGAGCCAGGGGATCGGGAAACACCATATATTTT. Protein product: CASSLGARGSGNTIYF.

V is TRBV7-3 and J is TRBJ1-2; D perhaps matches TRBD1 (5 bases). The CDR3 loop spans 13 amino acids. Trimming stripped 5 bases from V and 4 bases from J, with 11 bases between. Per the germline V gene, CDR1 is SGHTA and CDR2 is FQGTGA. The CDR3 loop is CASSPDSGYGYTF. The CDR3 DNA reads TGTGCCAGCAGCCCAGACAGTGGCTATGGCTACACCTTC. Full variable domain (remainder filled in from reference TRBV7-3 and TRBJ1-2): GAGVSQTPSNKVTEKGKYVELRCDPISGHTALYWYRQSLGQGPEFLIYFQGTGAADDSGLPNDRFFAVRPEGSVSTLKIQRTERGDSAVYLCASSPDSGYGYTFGSGTRLTVV.

This CDR3 reads CAWSNQGARTEAFF. The CDR3 DNA reads as TGTGCCTGGAGTAATCAGGGGGCGAGAACTGAAGCTTTCTTT. The chain recombines TRBV30 with TRBJ1-1; 8 positions match TRBD1. V dropped 2 bases and J dropped 5; count of bases not matched to a gene: 7. From germline, CDR1 is GTSNPN and CDR2 SVGIG (reference sequence). The CDR3 loop spans 14 amino acids.

The CDR3 protein is CSSLDSLNTEAFF. In DNA form, the CDR3 reads TGCAGCTCCCTTGACAGCCTCAACACTGAAGCTTTCTTT. The gene calls are TRBV29-1 and TRBJ1-1; D perhaps matches TRBD1 (5 bases). V lost 8 bases and J lost 2, with 15 bases in between. The CDR3 consists of 13 residues. CDR1 is SQVTM and CDR2 is ANQGSEA in the germline V gene.

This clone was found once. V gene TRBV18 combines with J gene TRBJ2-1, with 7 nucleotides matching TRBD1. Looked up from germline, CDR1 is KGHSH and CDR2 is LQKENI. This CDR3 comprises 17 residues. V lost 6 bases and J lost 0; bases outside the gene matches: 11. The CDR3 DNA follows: TGTGCCAGCTCGGGAGTAGGGGGCTCTAGCTCCTACAATGAGCAGTTCTTC. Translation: CASSGVGGSSSYNEQFF.

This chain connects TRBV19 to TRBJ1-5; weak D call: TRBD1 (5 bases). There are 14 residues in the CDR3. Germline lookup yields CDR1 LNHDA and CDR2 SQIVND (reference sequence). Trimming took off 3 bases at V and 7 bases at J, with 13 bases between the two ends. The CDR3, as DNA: TGTGCCAGTAGTATTCAAGGGGCCGGACAGCCCCAGCATTTT. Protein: CASSIQGAGQPQHF.

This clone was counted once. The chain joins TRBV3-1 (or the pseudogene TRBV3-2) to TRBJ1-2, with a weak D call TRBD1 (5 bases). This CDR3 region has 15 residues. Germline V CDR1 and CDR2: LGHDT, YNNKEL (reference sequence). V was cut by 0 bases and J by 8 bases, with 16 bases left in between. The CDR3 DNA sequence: TGTGCCAGCAGCCAAGATCAGGGAGGGCGGGGAGGCTACACCTTC. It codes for CASSQDQGGRGGYTF.

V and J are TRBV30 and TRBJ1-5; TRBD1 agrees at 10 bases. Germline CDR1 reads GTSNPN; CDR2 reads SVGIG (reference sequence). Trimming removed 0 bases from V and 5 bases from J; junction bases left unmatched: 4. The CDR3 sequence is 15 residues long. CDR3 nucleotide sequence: TGTGCCTGGAGTGTGGGACAGGGGAATTATCAGCCCCAGCATTTT. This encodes CAWSVGQGNYQPQHF.

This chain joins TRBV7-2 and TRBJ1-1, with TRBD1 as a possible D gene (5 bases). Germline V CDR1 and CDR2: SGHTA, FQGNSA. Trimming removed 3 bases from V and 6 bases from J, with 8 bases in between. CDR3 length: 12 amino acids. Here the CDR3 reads CASSFWGSEAFF. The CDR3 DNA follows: TGTGCCAGCAGCTTTTGGGGCTCTGAAGCTTTCTTT.

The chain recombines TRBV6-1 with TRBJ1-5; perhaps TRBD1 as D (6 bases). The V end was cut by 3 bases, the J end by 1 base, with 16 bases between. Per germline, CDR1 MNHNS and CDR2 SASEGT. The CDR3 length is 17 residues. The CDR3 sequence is CASSEIRDTGSNQPQHF. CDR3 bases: TGTGCCAGCAGTGAGATCCGGGACACCGGCAGCAATCAGCCCCAGCATTTT.

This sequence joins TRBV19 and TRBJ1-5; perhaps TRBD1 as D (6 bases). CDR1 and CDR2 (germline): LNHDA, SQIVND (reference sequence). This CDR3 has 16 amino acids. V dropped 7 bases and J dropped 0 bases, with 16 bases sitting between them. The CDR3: CASNPLQGTSNQPQHF. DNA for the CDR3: TGTGCCAGTAATCCCTTACAGGGAACTAGCAATCAGCCCCAGCATTTT.

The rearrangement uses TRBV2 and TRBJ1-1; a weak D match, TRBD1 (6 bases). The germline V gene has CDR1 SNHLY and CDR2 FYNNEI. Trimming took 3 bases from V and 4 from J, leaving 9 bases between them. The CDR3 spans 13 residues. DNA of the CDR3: TGTGCCAGCAGTGACTACAGGGCCACTGAAGCTTTCTTT. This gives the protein CASSDYRATEAFF.

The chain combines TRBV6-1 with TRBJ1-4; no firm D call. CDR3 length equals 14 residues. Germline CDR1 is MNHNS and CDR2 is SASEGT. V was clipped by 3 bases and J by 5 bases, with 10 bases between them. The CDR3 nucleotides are TGTGCCAGCAGTGACCCGGGAACCAATGAAAAACTGTTTTTT. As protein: CASSDPGTNEKLFF.